One sample yielded the 4 T cell receptor beta chains listed below, sequenced in a study of Ad26.COV2.S vaccination and SARS-CoV-2 variants. Clones were sequenced by immunoSEQ multiplex PCR, and TCRdb holds only the in-frame ones, with some missing. The sample includes around 320,000 clones, around 83% of them seen just once. The treatment was: 19 received Ad26.COV2.S at low or high dose, single or two shots; 5 received placebo; per-sample allocation not given. At day 63 after the first vaccine or placebo injection, samples were drawn. Specimen: peripheral blood, collected in a trial of Ad26.COV2.S vaccine versus placebo. The receptors here all came from a person between 18 and 65 years old who received the Ad26.COV2.S COVID-19 vaccine or a placebo.

Only one count was recorded for this clone. The chain combines TRBV5-4 with TRBJ2-1, with 12 bases lining up with TRBD2. V was clipped by 3 bases and J by 4 bases; unmatched bases: 2. The length of the CDR3 is 15 residues. Germline V gives CDR1 SGHNT, CDR2 YYREEE (reference sequence). Here the CDR3 DNA reads TGTGCCAGCAGCTCGGGACTAGCGGGTTACAATGAGCAGTTCTTC. Protein: CASSSGLAGYNEQFF.

This chain joins TRBV6-2 or TRBV6-3 and TRBJ2-3; D may match TRBD1 or TRBD2 (7 bases each). Trimming took off 0 bases at V and 10 bases at J, with 23 bases between the two ends. Germline CDR1 and CDR2: MNHEY and SVGEGT. This CDR3 comprises 17 residues. CDR3 in amino acids: CASSYSPQGGRPRAQYF. For the CDR3, the DNA is TGTGCCAGCAGTTACTCTCCCCAGGGGGGGCGACCGCGAGCGCAGTATTTT.

The rearrangement joins TRBV19 to TRBJ2-2, with 7 bases fitting TRBD2. V lost 5 bases, J lost 1 base, and 16 bases stayed unmatched. The CDR3 is 19 amino acids. Germline assignment: CDR1 LNHDA and CDR2 SQIVND (reference sequence). Here the CDR3 DNA reads TGTGCCAGTAGTCTCCGGGCTAGCGGACTCTACGGGAACACCGGGGAGCTGTTTTTT. This sequence encodes CASSLRASGLYGNTGELFF.

The CDR3 DNA reads TGTGCCAGCAGCCAAGAAGTAACAGCGATCCAAGAGACCCAGTACTTC. It is translated as CASSQEVTAIQETQYF. This chain uses TRBV3-1 (or the pseudogene TRBV3-2) with TRBJ2-5; D is uncertain. CDR3 length equals 16 residues. Germline V lookup: CDR1 LGHDT, CDR2 YNNKEL (reference sequence). Trimming pared 0 bases from V and 1 base from J, leaving 12 bases between.